Following are 9 T cell receptor beta chains from one sample sequenced in a study of esophageal squamous cell carcinoma under preoperative chemotherapy (dated by TCRdb to 2016 to 2019). The library was made by PCR. The instrument was a HiSeq X Ten. In TCRdb, the public reads were trimmed at Q25 with fastp and aligned with MiXCR, with productive beta chains retained. Every distinct CDR3 protein forms one entry, paired with its most common genes and DNA. A total of about 16,000 distinct CDR3 sequences appear in this sample, more than 45% of them only once. The top ten constitute roughly 29% of the sample. Sample time point, as interpreted from the label and publication: before preoperative PTX-NDP chemotherapy. This specimen was collected from a patient given preoperative chemotherapy. The receptor set was obtained from a human donor with esophageal squamous cell carcinoma. The donor label of this sample is uncertain.

This rearrangement joins TRBV7-2 to TRBJ2-1; D is possibly TRBD1 or TRBD2 (5 bases each). The J call may be mistaken, given a closer DNA end match to TRBJ2-7. The CDR3 totals 11 residues. Germline loops: CDR1 SGHTA, CDR2 FQGNSA. The CDR3 DNA is TGTGCCAGCAGCATAGGGGACGGGCAGTACTTC. Translating it yields CASSIGDGQYF.

The V and J genes are TRBV25-1 and TRBJ2-3; 12 positions agree with TRBD2. TRBJ2-7 explains the end of the DNA better; the J call may be wrong. The CDR3 covers 14 residues. In germline, CDR1 is MGHDK, CDR2 SYGVNS. CDR3 in DNA: TGTGCCAGCAGTACTAGCGGGAGGCTTCACGAGCAGTACTTC. It is translated as CASSTSGRLHEQYF.

By sample fraction, this clonotype is large. The V call is TRBV7-2, the J call TRBJ2-5, with TRBD2 identical over 8 bases. V lost 3 bases, J lost 2 bases, and 2 bases stayed unmatched. The CDR3 sequence is 14 residues long. The germline gives CDR1 SGHTA, CDR2 FQGNSA. CDR3 residues: CASSFQRGQETQYF. The CDR3 coding sequence is TGTGCCAGCAGCTTTCAGCGGGGGCAAGAGACCCAGTACTTC.

The table lists this clonotype with a few counts. This chain uses TRBV10-2 with TRBJ2-3, with D tentatively TRBD1 or TRBD2 (6 bases each). V gave up 10 bases and J gave up 5 bases, with 16 bases separating them. Germline V lookup: CDR1 WSHSY, CDR2 SAAADI. CDR3 size: 13 residues. Here the CDR3 reads CAITPGEEDTQYF. The CDR3 coding sequence is TGCGCCATCACGCCAGGGGAGGAAGATACGCAGTATTTT.

The rearrangement links TRBV6-1 to TRBJ2-7; tentatively, D is TRBD1 (6 bases). The end of the DNA aligns better with TRBJ2-5, so the J call may be wrong. The CDR3 runs 13 residues. Per germline, CDR1 MNHNS and CDR2 SASEGT. The CDR3 loop is CASSPDSQETQYF. For the CDR3, the DNA is TGTGCCAGCAGTCCGGACAGCCAAGAGACCCAGTACTTC.

This clonotype was seen ten or more times. This rearrangement joins TRBV7-2 to TRBJ2-5; D is undetermined. The CDR3 is made up of 14 amino acids. Per the germline V gene, CDR1 is SGHTA and CDR2 is FQGNSA. Deletions cut 5 bases from V and 2 bases from J, with 12 bases between. This CDR3 is CASSIALNQETQYF. CDR3 nucleotide sequence: TGTGCCAGCAGCATTGCCCTAAATCAAGAGACCCAGTACTTC. Full variable domain (outside the CDR3, taken from reference TRBV7-2 and TRBJ2-5): GAGVSQSPSNKVTEKGKDVELRCDPISGHTALYWYRQSLGQGLEFLIYFQGNSAPDKSGLPSDRFSAERTGGSVSTLTIQRTQQEDSAVYLCASSIALNQETQYFGPGTRLLVL.

The V gene is TRBV27, the J gene TRBJ2-3; unclear D gene. The ends were cut back, 0 bases at V and 2 bases at J, with 9 bases in the middle. The CDR3 is 15 residues long. CDR1 is MNHEY, CDR2 SMNVEV, per germline (reference sequence). This CDR3 reads CASSLSSTFTDTQYF. The CDR3 DNA follows: TGTGCCAGCAGTTTATCGTCCACTTTCACAGATACGCAGTATTTT.

In this sample, this clonotype is large. J is TRBJ2-5 and V is TRBV7-6; 9 nucleotides agree with TRBD1. Judging by the DNA end, TRBJ2-7 fits better; the J call may be wrong. The germline CDR1 and CDR2 sequences are SGHVS and FNYEAQ. This CDR3 has 13 amino acids. The CDR3 loop reads CASSFGTGFEQYF. The CDR3 DNA is TGTGCCAGCAGCTTTGGGACAGGGTTCGAGCAGTACTTC.

In this sample, this clonotype turned up many times. The rearrangement links TRBV7-6 to TRBJ2-1; D is unclear. CDR3 length: 17 amino acids. Germline values: CDR1 SGHVS, CDR2 FNYEAQ. With 5 bases removed from V and 6 bases from J, the gap between germline ends came to 23 bases. CDR3 sequence (DNA): TGTGCCAGCAGCCCGGTGGCGTTCTCCCTTTTGGGCAATGAGCAGTTCTTC. It encodes CASSPVAFSLLGNEQFF. Complete variable domain (other parts from reference TRBV7-6 and TRBJ2-1): GAGVSQSPRYKVTKRGQDVALRCDPISGHVSLYWYRQALGQGPEFLTYFNYEAQQDKSGLPNDRFSAERPEGSISTLTIQRTEQRDSAMYRCASSPVAFSLLGNEQFFGPGTRLTVL.